This T cell receptor beta chain was observed in a study of siplizumab effects on memory and regulatory T cells. Libraries were prepared by immunoSEQ multiplex PCR; TCRdb keeps only in-frame clonotypes and omits some of them. The data contain roughly 100,000 clones, about 93% of them singletons. Germline V gives CDR1 MNHEY, CDR2 SVGAGI. This CDR3 is 15 amino acids long. V was clipped by 3 bases and J by 4 bases, with 12 bases between them. Study findings and constraints: The suppressive capacity of proliferating Tregs from siplizumab cultures remained unconfirmed. Naive or memory phenotype was unassignable for roughly 75-95% of proliferating CD4+ or CD8+ clones. Siplizumab led to significantly less abundant alloreactive sequences that could be traced back to unstimulated CD4+ memory cells.

On this clone: What it recognizes is unknown.

Sequenced input: CD4+ T cells sorted from blood. The V and J genes are TRBV6-5 and TRBJ2-2; TRBD1 is a possible D gene (5 bases). The sequence came from a human donor in good health. The CDR3 nucleotides read TGTGCCAGCAGTTATGCCGACAGCCCCACCGGGGAGCTGTTTTTT. Encoded protein: CASSYADSPTGELFF.